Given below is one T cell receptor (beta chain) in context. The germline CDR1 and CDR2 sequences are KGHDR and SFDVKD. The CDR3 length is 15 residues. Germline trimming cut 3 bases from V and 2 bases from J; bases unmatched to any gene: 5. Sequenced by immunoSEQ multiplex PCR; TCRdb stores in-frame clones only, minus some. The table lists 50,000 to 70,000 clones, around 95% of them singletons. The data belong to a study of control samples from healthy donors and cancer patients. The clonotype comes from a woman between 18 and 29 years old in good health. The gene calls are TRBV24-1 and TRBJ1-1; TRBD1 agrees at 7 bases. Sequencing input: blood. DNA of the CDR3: TGTGCCACCAGTGATCTCAGGGGGACAAACACTGAAGCTTTCTTT. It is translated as CATSDLRGTNTEAFF.